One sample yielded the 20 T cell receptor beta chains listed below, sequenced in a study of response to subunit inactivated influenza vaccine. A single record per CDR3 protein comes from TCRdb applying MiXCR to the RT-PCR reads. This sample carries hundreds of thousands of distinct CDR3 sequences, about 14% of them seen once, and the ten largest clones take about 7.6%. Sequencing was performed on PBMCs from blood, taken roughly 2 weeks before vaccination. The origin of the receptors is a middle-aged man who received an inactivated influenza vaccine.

DNA of the CDR3: TGTGCCAGCAGTTTAGGGACAGGGGCAGAGAACACTGAAGCTTTCTTT. Residues: CASSLGTGAENTEAFF. The chain joins TRBV12-3 or TRBV12-4 to TRBJ1-1; 9 bases match TRBD1. V lost 1 base, J lost 1 base, and 4 bases stayed unmatched. The CDR3 is 16 amino acids.

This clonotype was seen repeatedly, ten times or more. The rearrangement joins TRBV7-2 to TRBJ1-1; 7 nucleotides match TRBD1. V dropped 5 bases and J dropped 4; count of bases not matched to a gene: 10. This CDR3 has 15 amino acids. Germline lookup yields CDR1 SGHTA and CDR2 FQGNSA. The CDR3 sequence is CASSGDRVGGTEAFF. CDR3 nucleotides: TGTGCCAGCAGCGGCGACAGGGTAGGGGGCACTGAAGCTTTCTTT.

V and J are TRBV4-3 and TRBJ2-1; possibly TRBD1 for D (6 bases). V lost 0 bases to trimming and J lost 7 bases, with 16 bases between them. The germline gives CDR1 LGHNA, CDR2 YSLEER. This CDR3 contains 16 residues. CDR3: CASSQDFGRRGNEQFF. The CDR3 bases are TGCGCCAGCAGCCAAGATTTCGGACGAAGGGGGAATGAGCAGTTCTTC.

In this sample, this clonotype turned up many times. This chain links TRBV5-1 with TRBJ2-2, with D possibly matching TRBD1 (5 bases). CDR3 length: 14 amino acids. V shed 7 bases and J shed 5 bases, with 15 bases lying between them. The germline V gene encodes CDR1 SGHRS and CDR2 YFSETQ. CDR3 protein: CASRQGVETGELFF. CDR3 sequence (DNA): TGCGCCAGCCGACAAGGGGTCGAGACCGGGGAGCTGTTTTTT.

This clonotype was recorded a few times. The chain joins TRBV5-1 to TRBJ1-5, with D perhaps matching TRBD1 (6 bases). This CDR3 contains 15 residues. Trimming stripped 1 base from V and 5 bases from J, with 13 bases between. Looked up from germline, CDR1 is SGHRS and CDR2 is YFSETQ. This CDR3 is CASSLFPGADQPQHF. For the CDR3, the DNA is TGCGCCAGCAGCTTGTTCCCAGGGGCGGATCAGCCCCAGCATTTT.

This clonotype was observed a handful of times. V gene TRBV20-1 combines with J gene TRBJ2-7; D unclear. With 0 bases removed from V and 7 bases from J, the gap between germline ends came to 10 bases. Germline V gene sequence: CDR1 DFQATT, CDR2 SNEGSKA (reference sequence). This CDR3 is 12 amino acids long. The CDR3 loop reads CSARDLSAEQYF. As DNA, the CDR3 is TGCAGTGCTAGAGATCTCTCCGCGGAGCAGTACTTC.

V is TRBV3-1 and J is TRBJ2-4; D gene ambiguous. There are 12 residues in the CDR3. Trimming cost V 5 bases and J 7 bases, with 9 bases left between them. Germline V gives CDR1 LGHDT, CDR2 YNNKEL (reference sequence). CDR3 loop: CASSDARNIQYF. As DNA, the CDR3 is TGTGCCAGCAGCGACGCCCGGAACATTCAGTACTTC.

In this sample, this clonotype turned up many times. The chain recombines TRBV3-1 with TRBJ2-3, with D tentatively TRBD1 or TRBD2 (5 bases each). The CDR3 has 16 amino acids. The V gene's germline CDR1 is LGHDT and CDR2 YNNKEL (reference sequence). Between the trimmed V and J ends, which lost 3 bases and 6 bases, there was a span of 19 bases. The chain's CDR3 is CASSQTRIRGVDTQYF. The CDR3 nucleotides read TGTGCCAGCAGCCAGACTCGCATTCGGGGCGTGGATACGCAGTATTTT.

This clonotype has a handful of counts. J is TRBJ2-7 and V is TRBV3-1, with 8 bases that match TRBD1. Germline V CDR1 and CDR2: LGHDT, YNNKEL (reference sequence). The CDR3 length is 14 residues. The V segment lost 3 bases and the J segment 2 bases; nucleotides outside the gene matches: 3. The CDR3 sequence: CASSQAGQAYEQYF. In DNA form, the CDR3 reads TGTGCCAGCAGCCAGGCGGGACAGGCCTACGAGCAGTACTTC.

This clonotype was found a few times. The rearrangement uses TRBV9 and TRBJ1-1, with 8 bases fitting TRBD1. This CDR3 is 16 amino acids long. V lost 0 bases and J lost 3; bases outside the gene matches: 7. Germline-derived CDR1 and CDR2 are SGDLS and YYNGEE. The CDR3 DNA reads TGTGCCAGCAGCGTAGGGACAGGGACGTCTTACACTGAAGCTTTCTTT. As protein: CASSVGTGTSYTEAFF.

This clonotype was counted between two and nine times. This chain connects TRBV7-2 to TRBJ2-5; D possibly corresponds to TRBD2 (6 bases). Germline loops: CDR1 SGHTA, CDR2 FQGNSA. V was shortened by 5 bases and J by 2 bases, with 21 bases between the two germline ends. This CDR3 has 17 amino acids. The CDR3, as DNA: TGTGCCAGCAGCCCTCTCGTTCCGTGGGGACTTCAAGAGACCCAGTACTTC. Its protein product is CASSPLVPWGLQETQYF.

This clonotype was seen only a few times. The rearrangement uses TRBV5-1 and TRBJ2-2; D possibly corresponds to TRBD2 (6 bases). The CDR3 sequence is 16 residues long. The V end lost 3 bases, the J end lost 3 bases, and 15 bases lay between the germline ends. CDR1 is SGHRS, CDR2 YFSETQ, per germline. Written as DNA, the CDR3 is TGCGCCAGCAGCTACGGGTTCGGGGGACACACCGGGGAGCTGTTTTTT. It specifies CASSYGFGGHTGELFF.

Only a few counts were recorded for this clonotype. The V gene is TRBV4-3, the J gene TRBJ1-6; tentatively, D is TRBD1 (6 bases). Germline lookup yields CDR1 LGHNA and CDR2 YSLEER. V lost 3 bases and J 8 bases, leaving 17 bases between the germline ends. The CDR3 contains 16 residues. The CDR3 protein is CASSHGGRGSDSPLHF. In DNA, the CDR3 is TGCGCCAGCAGCCACGGGGGGCGGGGGTCTGATTCACCCCTCCACTTT.

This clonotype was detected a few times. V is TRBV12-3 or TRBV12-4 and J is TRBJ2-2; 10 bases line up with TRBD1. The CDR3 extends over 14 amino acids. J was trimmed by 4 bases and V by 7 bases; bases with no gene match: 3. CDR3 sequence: CASTGQGGTGELFF. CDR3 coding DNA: TGTGCCAGCACCGGACAGGGGGGCACCGGGGAGCTGTTTTTT.

As DNA, the CDR3 is TGTGCCATCAGTGACGACAGTTCCCAAGAGACCCAGTACTTC. This sequence encodes CAISDDSSQETQYF. The chain is built from TRBV10-3 and TRBJ2-5, with D maybe TRBD1 (5 bases). CDR3 length equals 14 residues. V lost 3 bases, J lost 1 base, and 9 bases lay in between. In germline, CDR1 is ENHRY, CDR2 SYGVKD.

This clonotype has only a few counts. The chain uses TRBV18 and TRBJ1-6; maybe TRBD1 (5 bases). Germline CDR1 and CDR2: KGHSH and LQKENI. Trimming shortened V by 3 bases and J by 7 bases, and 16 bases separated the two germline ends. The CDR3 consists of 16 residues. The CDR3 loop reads CASSPPMGQTNSPLHF. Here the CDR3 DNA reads TGTGCCAGCTCACCTCCCATGGGGCAAACCAATTCACCCCTCCACTTT. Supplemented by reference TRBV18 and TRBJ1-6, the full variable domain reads NAGVMQNPRHLVRRRGQEARLRCSPMKGHSHVYWYRQLPEEGLKFMVYLQKENIIDESGMPKERFSAEFPKEGPSILRIQQVVRGDSAAYFCASSPPMGQTNSPLHFGNGTRLTVT.

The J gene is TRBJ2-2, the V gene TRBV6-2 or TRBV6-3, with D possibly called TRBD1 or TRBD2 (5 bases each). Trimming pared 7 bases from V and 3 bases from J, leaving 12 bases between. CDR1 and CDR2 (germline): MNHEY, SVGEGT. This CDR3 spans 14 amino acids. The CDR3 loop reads CASTLVGDTGELFF. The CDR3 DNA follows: TGTGCCAGCACCCTCGTGGGGGACACCGGGGAGCTGTTTTTT.

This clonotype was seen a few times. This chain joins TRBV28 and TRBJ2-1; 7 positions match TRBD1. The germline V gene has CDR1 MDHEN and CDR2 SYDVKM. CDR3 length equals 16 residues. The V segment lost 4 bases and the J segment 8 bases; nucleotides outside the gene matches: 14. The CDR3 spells CASSSSGGRHRDEQFF. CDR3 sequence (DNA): TGTGCCAGCAGTTCTTCAGGGGGAAGACATAGGGATGAGCAGTTCTTC.

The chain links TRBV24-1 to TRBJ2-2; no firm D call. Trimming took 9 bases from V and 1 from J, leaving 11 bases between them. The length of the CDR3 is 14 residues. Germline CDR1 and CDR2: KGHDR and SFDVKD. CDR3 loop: CATSPERNTGELFF. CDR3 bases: TGTGCCACCTCCCCCGAGCGGAACACCGGGGAGCTGTTTTTT.

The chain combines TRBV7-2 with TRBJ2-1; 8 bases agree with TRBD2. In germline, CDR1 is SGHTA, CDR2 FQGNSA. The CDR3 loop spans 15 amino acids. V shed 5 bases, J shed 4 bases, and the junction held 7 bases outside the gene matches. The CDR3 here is CASSVPGGVYNEQFF. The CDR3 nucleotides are TGTGCCAGCAGCGTACCGGGGGGGGTATACAATGAGCAGTTCTTC.